This is a list of T cell receptor beta chains from one sample in a study of CD8+ T cells in alopecia areata. Profiled with immunoSEQ multiplex PCR; TCRdb holds only in-frame clones, not every one. Among approximately 200,000 clones listed, 58% were seen once. Material: CD4+ T cells sorted from blood, obtained at week 24, from a patient treated with tofacitinib. These TCRs come from a human donor with alopecia areata. Each CDR3 is given with its conserved first and last residue. The D gene is left open where the match is weak. Clone size is not always given. Where it is, it says once, few, many or a class for expanded clones.

d_gene,j_gene,v_gene,abundance,CDR3nt,CDR3aa
-,TRBJ2-7,TRBV9,-,TGTGCCAGCAGCGTAGGACTTTCCTACGAGCAGTACTTC,CASSVGLSYEQYF
-,TRBJ2-5,TRBV4-1,-,TGCGCCAGCAGCCAAGTCAGGGGAGAGACCCAGTACTTC,CASSQVRGETQYF
TRBD1,TRBJ2-7,TRBV11-2,few,TGTGCCAGCAGCTCCAGATCCGGGACAGGGACCTACGAGCAGTACTTC,CASSSRSGTGTYEQYF
-,TRBJ2-7,TRBV28,-,TGTGCCAGCAGTCCTACTGGATCCTACGAGCAGTACTTC,CASSPTGSYEQYF
TRBD1,TRBJ2-5,TRBV4-1,once,TGCGCCAGCAGCCAAGGACAGGGAAGGGAAGAGACCCAGTACTTC,CASSQGQGREETQYF
-,TRBJ2-5,TRBV2,few,TGTGCCAGCAGGAACTTATTTGGCAGGCCCTCTCAAGAGACCCAGTACTTC,CASRNLFGRPSQETQYF
-,TRBJ1-2,TRBV25-1,-,TGTGCCAGCAGTGAGAACTATGGCTACACCTTC,CASSENYGYTF
-,TRBJ2-2,TRBV30,-,TGTGCCTGGAGCCCCGTTTCAGGCCGGGGAATTACCGGGGAGCTGTTTTTT,CAWSPVSGRGITGELFF
TRBD1,TRBJ1-5,TRBV4-3,-,TGCGCCAGCAGCGAACAAGGGGACAGAGATCAGCCCCAGCATTTT,CASSEQGDRDQPQHF
-,TRBJ1-1,TRBV4-3,few,TGCGCCAGCAGCCAGACCATGGGAAACACTGAAGCTTTCTTT,CASSQTMGNTEAFF
-,TRBJ1-5,TRBV6-5,-,TGTGCCAGCAGACCGACCGGGCATAGCAATCAGCCCCAGCATTTT,CASRPTGHSNQPQHF
TRBD1,TRBJ1-1,TRBV2,-,TGTGCCAGCAGGATTGGCCGGGACAGGGGGCCTCCGATCATGAACACTGAAGCTTTCTTT,CASRIGRDRGPPIMNTEAFF
-,TRBJ1-1,TRBV7-2,-,TGTGCCAGCAGCTTAGGACCAGGGCAGATCACTGAAGCTTTCTTT,CASSLGPGQITEAFF
TRBD1,TRBJ1-2,TRBV29-1,-,TGCAGCGTTGTCACAGGGGATATTAACTATGGCTACACCTTC,CSVVTGDINYGYTF
TRBD2,TRBJ2-2,TRBV30,-,TGTGCCTTAGGGACTAGCGGTCTCGCGAACACCGGGGAGCTGTTTTTT,CALGTSGLANTGELFF
-,TRBJ2-7,TRBV30,-,TGTGCCTGGAGTGCCGGCGGTCTAGCGTCTCCTTCCTACGAGCAGTACTTC,CAWSAGGLASPSYEQYF
TRBD1,TRBJ1-2,TRBV29-1,once,TGCAGCGCTACGACAGGGTCAGCCTATGGCTACACCTTC,CSATTGSAYGYTF
-,TRBJ2-7,TRBV2,few,TGTGCCAGCACGGCGGACACATACTACGAGCAGTACTTC,CASTADTYYEQYF
TRBD1,TRBJ2-1,TRBV2,-,TGTGCCAGCAGCGACGGACAGGGGGGTTTACATCAGATCTTC,CASSDGQGGLHQIF
-,TRBJ2-2,TRBV7-9,-,TGTGCCAGCAGCCGTCGATTGGGAACCGGGGAGCTGTTTTTT,CASSRRLGTGELFF
-,TRBJ1-2,TRBV25-1,-,TGTGCCAGCAGTGATTTCTATGGCTACACCTTC,CASSDFYGYTF
TRBD1,TRBJ2-7,TRBV18,few,TGTGCCAGCTCACCACAACAGGGGTACGAGCAGTACTTC,CASSPQQGYEQYF
TRBD1,TRBJ1-2,TRBV6-6,-,TGTGCCAGCAGTAGACAGGGGGAGAAGGGCTACACCTTC,CASSRQGEKGYTF
-,TRBJ1-5,TRBV6-5,-,TGTGCCAGCAGTTACGGGGGAGAGAATCAGCCCCAGCATTTT,CASSYGGENQPQHF
TRBD2,TRBJ2-5,TRBV4-3,-,TGCGCCAGCAGCCCAGGACTAGCGGGAGGAAGAGAGACCCAGTACTTC,CASSPGLAGGRETQYF
TRBD1,TRBJ2-1,TRBV4-1,-,TGCGCCAGCAGCCACCGACAGGGGGCGTTCAATGAGCAGTTCTTC,CASSHRQGAFNEQFF
-,TRBJ2-5,TRBV29-1,-,TGCAGCGCCCTCCAACCTTACCAAGAGACCCAGTACTTC,CSALQPYQETQYF
-,TRBJ2-5,TRBV29-1,few,TGCAGCGTCGCTAACGAGGCAAGAGAGACCCAGTACTTC,CSVANEARETQYF
-,TRBJ2-5,TRBV13,-,TGTGCCAGCAGCTTCACGGGACGGCTACAAGAGACCCAGTACTTC,CASSFTGRLQETQYF
-,TRBJ2-7,TRBV5-4,once,TGTGCCAGCAGCTTGTTAAGGGACGAGCAGTACTTC,CASSLLRDEQYF
-,TRBJ1-2,TRBV7-2,few,TGTGCCAGCAGCTTAGCGATAGGGATGGATGGCTACACCTTC,CASSLAIGMDGYTF
TRBD2,TRBJ2-7,TRBV14,-,TGTGCCAGCAGTACTAGCGGGGTCCACGAGCAGTACTTC,CASSTSGVHEQYF
TRBD1,TRBJ2-7,TRBV20-1,-,TGCAGTGCCGGACAGGGTTACGAGCAGTACTTC,CSAGQGYEQYF
-,TRBJ2-2,TRBV10-3,few,TGTGCCATCAGTGCACTGAGCTCATACACCGGGGAGCTGTTTTTT,CAISALSSYTGELFF
TRBD1,TRBJ1-6,TRBV9,many,TGTGCCAGCAGCCCCCAGGGACAGTGGTCCCTCCACTTT,CASSPQGQWSLHF
-,TRBJ2-5,TRBV2,-,TGTGCCAGCAGTGAAGATCGTAGGGGGACCCAGTACTTC,CASSEDRRGTQYF
TRBD1,TRBJ1-1,TRBV7-8,-,TGTGCCAGCAGCACACGGAGAGACAGGGTTGGTTTCTTT,CASSTRRDRVGFF
-,TRBJ1-4,TRBV28,-,TGTGCCAGCAGTTACCCCGACAGTTCTAATGAAAAACTGTTTTTT,CASSYPDSSNEKLFF
-,TRBJ1-2,TRBV9,-,TGTGCCAGCAGCCCGAACAGGGACTATGGCTACACCTTC,CASSPNRDYGYTF
TRBD2,TRBJ2-1,TRBV19,few,TGTGCCAGTAGTATTCAACTAGCGGGACGGAGGTCCAATGAGCAGTTCTTC,CASSIQLAGRRSNEQFF
TRBD1,TRBJ2-2,TRBV5-4,few,TGTGCCAGCAGCTTGACAGGGGGCGGCAAAGGCGGGGAGCTGTTTTTT,CASSLTGGGKGGELFF
TRBD2,TRBJ2-1,TRBV25-1,-,TGTGCCAGCAGTGAATTAGCGGGGGCCTACAATGAGCAGTTCTTC,CASSELAGAYNEQFF
TRBD1,TRBJ2-7,TRBV6-6,-,TGTGCCAGCAGTTACTTTGGGACAGGGGAATACGAGCAGTACTTC,CASSYFGTGEYEQYF
-,TRBJ2-2,TRBV6-6,-,TGTGCCACCACGCGCCTCGACACCGGGGAGCTGTTTTTT,CATTRLDTGELFF
-,TRBJ1-1,TRBV29-1,-,TGCAGCGTAGCCGGCGAACGTGAGACTGAAGCTTTCTTT,CSVAGERETEAFF
-,TRBJ2-2,TRBV4-1,-,TGCGCCAGCGTAAGGTCCCCTGGTAATAGCGGGAACACCGGGGAGCTGTTTTTT,CASVRSPGNSGNTGELFF
TRBD1,TRBJ2-3,TRBV7-8,few,TGTGCCAGCAGCGGCCGACAGGGATCAGATACGCAGTATTTT,CASSGRQGSDTQYF
TRBD1,TRBJ1-2,TRBV30,-,TGTGCCTGGAGGAGACAGGGGGCGCATGGCTACACCTTC,CAWRRQGAHGYTF
-,TRBJ1-6,TRBV30,-,TGTGCCTGGAGTGGCGGGGACTATAATTCACCCCTCCACTTT,CAWSGGDYNSPLHF
-,TRBJ2-7,TRBV23-1,-,TGCGCCAGCAGTCAAACCTATAGCGTGAATCGCAGGTTC,CASSQTYSVNRRF
-,TRBJ1-5,TRBV4-2,-,TGTGCCAGCAGCCTTGGAACAAATCAGCCCCAGCATTTT,CASSLGTNQPQHF
-,TRBJ2-7,TRBV30,-,TGTGCCTGGAGACAGGGTGGTGGGCAGTACTTC,CAWRQGGGQYF
-,TRBJ2-3,TRBV2,-,TGTGCCAGCAGTGAGGCCAGCATCACAGATACGCAGTATTTT,CASSEASITDTQYF
TRBD1,TRBJ1-2,TRBV7-9,-,TGTGCCAGCAGCTTAGACAGGGGAAAGTACTATGGCTACACCTTC,CASSLDRGKYYGYTF
-,TRBJ2-7,TRBV4-3,-,TGCGCCAGCAGCCAAGATCTGTACTACGAGCAGTACTTC,CASSQDLYYEQYF
-,TRBJ2-1,TRBV29-1,-,TGCAGCGTTGAAGTCGGAACCAGATTTTTATACAATGAGCAGTTCTTC,CSVEVGTRFLYNEQFF
TRBD1,TRBJ2-4,TRBV15,-,TGTGCCACCAGCAGTCCCGGGACAGCCCTAGCCAAAAACATTCAGTACTTC,CATSSPGTALAKNIQYF
-,TRBJ2-7,TRBV29-1,-,TGCAGCGTTGATGGGCGACCCAACTCCTACGAGCAGTACTTC,CSVDGRPNSYEQYF